This TCR beta chain was retrieved from a study of OX40 agonist ivuxolimab in advanced cancers. Study as a whole: Of the participants, about 40% had some prior anti-PD-1, anti-PD-L1 or anti-CTLA-4 therapy, which was allowed.

Libraries were prepared by immunoSEQ multiplex PCR; TCRdb keeps only in-frame clonotypes and omits some of them. The sample has tens of thousands of clones; more than 70% are singletons. Autoimmune disease history or systemic immunosuppression led to patient exclusion. Germline assignment: CDR1 LNHDA and CDR2 SQIVND (reference sequence). The CDR3 consists of 16 residues. V was clipped by 9 bases and J by 1 base, with 22 bases between them. The sequencing here drew on CD4+ or CD8+ T cells sorted from blood, taken in a trial of the OX40 agonist ivuxolimab. The clonotype originates from an adult with an advanced solid tumor such as melanoma, head and neck, liver or kidney cancer. This sequence joins TRBV19 and TRBJ2-7, with D maybe TRBD2 (5 bases). The CDR3 sequence: CASAKRGLTQSYEQYF. The CDR3 nucleotides read TGTGCCAGCGCTAAGAGAGGGCTCACCCAATCCTACGAGCAGTACTTC. The full variable domain, its missing parts supplied by reference TRBV19 and TRBJ2-7, is DGGITQSPKYLFRKEGQNVTLSCEQNLNHDAMYWYRQDPGQGLRLIYYSQIVNDFQKGDIAEGYSVSREKKESFPLTVTSAQKNPTAFYLCASAKRGLTQSYEQYFGPGTRLTVT.